The rows below give T cell receptor beta chains drawn from one sample of a study of OX40 agonist ivuxolimab in advanced cancers. Repertoires were generated with immunoSEQ multiplex PCR, while TCRdb's copy carries only in-frame clones and drops some. The sample holds 100,000 to 130,000 clones, 75% to 95% seen once. The sequenced sample was CD4+ or CD8+ T cells sorted from blood, obtained in a trial of the OX40 agonist ivuxolimab. The receptors were sampled from an adult with an advanced solid tumor such as melanoma, head and neck, liver or kidney cancer. CDR3s include the opening cysteine and the closing phenylalanine or tryptophan. The order of the fields is CDR3 DNA, CDR3 protein, V gene, J gene, D gene, clone size. D genes are given only for firm matches. Some rows mark clone size as missing; the rest say once, few, many or name a class of expanded clone.

TGTGCCAGCACCCTAGCTACTCCAAACTACGAGCAGTACTTC	CASTLATPNYEQYF	TRBV7-2	TRBJ2-7	-	-
TGTGCCAGCAGCGGTTCGGTCATGCACAGCGGACAAGAGACCCAGTACTTC	CASSGSVMHSGQETQYF	TRBV9	TRBJ2-5	-	-
TGTGCCAGCAGCCTCAGCGGGAGGAACACCGGGGAGCTGTTTTTT	CASSLSGRNTGELFF	TRBV11-3	TRBJ2-2	TRBD2	-
TGCGCCAGCGGCGAACGACAGGTCACAGATACGCAGTATTTT	CASGERQVTDTQYF	TRBV23-1	TRBJ2-3	-	-
TGTGCCAGCAGTTTCAGCGGGAGGGACACAGATACGCAGTATTTT	CASSFSGRDTDTQYF	TRBV6-5	TRBJ2-3	TRBD2	-
TGTGCCTGGAGTGGGGGGCTAGCGGGAGTAGGCAATGAGCAGTTCTTC	CAWSGGLAGVGNEQFF	TRBV30	TRBJ2-1	TRBD2	-
TGTGCCAGCCCCGTTACCTACCCCCCAACCAATGAGCAGTTCTTC	CASPVTYPPTNEQFF	TRBV2	TRBJ2-1	-	-
TGTGCCAGCAGCATGCAGGGGAACACTGAAGCTTTCTTT	CASSMQGNTEAFF	TRBV7-3	TRBJ1-1	-	-
TGTGCCAGTACTAAAGGTCCATTCGAGAATCAGCCCCAGCATTTT	CASTKGPFENQPQHF	TRBV19	TRBJ1-5	-	few
TGTGCCAGCAGCGTAGACTTTGCGGGTCCCCTTGAGCAGTTCTTC	CASSVDFAGPLEQFF	TRBV9	TRBJ2-1	-	once
TGTGCCAGCAGCGAGGACATAGAATATGGCTACACCTTC	CASSEDIEYGYTF	TRBV14	TRBJ1-2	-	-
TGTGCCAGCAGACCGGGACAGGGTGCGTATAGCAATCAGCCCCAGCATTTT	CASRPGQGAYSNQPQHF	TRBV19	TRBJ1-5	TRBD1	-
TGTGCCAGCAGCCCGTTGGCGGGAGATGTCACCGGGGAGCTGTTTTTT	CASSPLAGDVTGELFF	TRBV7-6	TRBJ2-2	TRBD2	-
TGTGCCAGCAGCTTGGAGGGGGACAGCTACGAGCAGTACTTC	CASSLEGDSYEQYF	TRBV5-4	TRBJ2-7	TRBD1	-
TGTGCCAGCAGCTTATCCCAGGGTCAAGCAGATACGCAGTATTTT	CASSLSQGQADTQYF	TRBV7-2	TRBJ2-3	-	once
TGCGCCAGCAGCCGTAGCGGGAGTGGAACTAATACGCAGTATTTT	CASSRSGSGTNTQYF	TRBV5-1	TRBJ2-3	TRBD2	-
TGTGCCAGCAGCTACACTAGCATTGGTTACAATGAGCAGTTCTTC	CASSYTSIGYNEQFF	TRBV7-3	TRBJ2-1	-	-
TGTGCCAGCAGCTTGTACCGGGTAGAGTCCAGTAATGGCTACACCTTC	CASSLYRVESSNGYTF	TRBV5-5	TRBJ1-2	-	-
TGTGCCAGCAGTCAAGACAGGGATGGTCAGCCCCAGCATTTT	CASSQDRDGQPQHF	TRBV27	TRBJ1-5	TRBD1	-
TGTGCCAGCAGCCCTAATCTTTTGGGATTGAACACTGAAGCTTTCTTT	CASSPNLLGLNTEAFF	TRBV7-8	TRBJ1-1	-	once
TGCGCCAGCAGCGCGCTAGCGGGAGATAACTACGAGCAGTACTTC	CASSALAGDNYEQYF	TRBV5-1	TRBJ2-7	TRBD2	-
TGCGCCAGCAGCTTCCCCTTAGCGGGAGTTTCGTCCGGGGAGCTGTTTTTT	CASSFPLAGVSSGELFF	TRBV5-1	TRBJ2-2	TRBD2	-
TGTGCCAGCAGTAACTCACCGACAGGTGGTGGCTACACCTTC	CASSNSPTGGGYTF	TRBV2	TRBJ1-2	-	-
TGTGCCAGCAGCGGGGGACAGAGTGAACGCCATGAGCAGTTCTTC	CASSGGQSERHEQFF	TRBV7-3	TRBJ2-1	TRBD1	-
TGTGCCAGCAGCCCATGGACAGGGGGGAATGAAAAACTGTTTTTT	CASSPWTGGNEKLFF	TRBV9	TRBJ1-4	TRBD1	-
TGTGCCAGCAGTACAGGATACAGCTCCTACGAGCAGTACTTC	CASSTGYSSYEQYF	TRBV2	TRBJ2-7	-	-
TGTGCCAGCAGTTTGGGCGGGACTAGCACTTACGAGCAGTACTTC	CASSLGGTSTYEQYF	TRBV28	TRBJ2-7	TRBD2	-
TGCGCCAGCAGCCCTGGACAGTTGTATGGCTACACCTTC	CASSPGQLYGYTF	TRBV5-1	TRBJ1-2	-	-
TGTGCCAGCAGCTTGGAGGGTGTGGGACAAGAGACCCAGTACTTC	CASSLEGVGQETQYF	TRBV5-4	TRBJ2-5	-	-
TGTGCCAGCATGCGGACAGGGGGCGGCTCTGGGGCCAACGTCCTGACTTTC	CASMRTGGGSGANVLTF	TRBV25-1	TRBJ2-6	TRBD1	-
TGTGCCAGCACCCCCCGGAGAGTTCGTGGCAATGAGCAGTTCTTC	CASTPRRVRGNEQFF	TRBV9	TRBJ2-1	-	few
TGTGCCAGCAGCCAAGAAGGGGGGAGAACTAACTATGGCTACACCTTC	CASSQEGGRTNYGYTF	TRBV5-6	TRBJ1-2	-	-
TGTGCCAGCTCACTGGGACAGTCCTCTGGAAACACCATATATTTT	CASSLGQSSGNTIYF	TRBV18	TRBJ1-3	TRBD1	-
TGTGCCAGCAGCGTAGTGACAGGGACCGGGGAGCTGTTTTTT	CASSVVTGTGELFF	TRBV9	TRBJ2-2	TRBD1	-
TGTGCCAGCAGCTGGACCGACAATGAGCAGTTCTTC	CASSWTDNEQFF	TRBV9	TRBJ2-1	-	-
TGTGCCAGCAGTGAAGGGACTAGCGGGTTGAATGAGCAGTTCTTC	CASSEGTSGLNEQFF	TRBV2	TRBJ2-1	TRBD2	-
TGTGCCAGTACCCGGGGGGTTCAGGGTAGTGGGAGCAATCAGCCCCAGCATTTT	CASTRGVQGSGSNQPQHF	TRBV19	TRBJ1-5	-	-
TGTGCCAGCAGTGAAGAAAGACTTCAGCCCCAGCATTTT	CASSEERLQPQHF	TRBV6-1	TRBJ1-5	-	-
TGTGCCAGCAGCCCCCCAAGCGGGAGAGTCTACGAGCAGTACTTC	CASSPPSGRVYEQYF	TRBV14	TRBJ2-7	TRBD2	-
TGTGCCAGCAGTTACCCCACCTGGGACGGGACCTACGAGCAGTACTTC	CASSYPTWDGTYEQYF	TRBV6-5	TRBJ2-7	-	-
TGTGCCACCAGCAGAGCGACAGCGGAGACCCAGTACTTC	CATSRATAETQYF	TRBV15	TRBJ2-5	-	-
TGTGCCAGCAGCCCAGGGACTAGCGGTGACAATGAGCAGTTCTTC	CASSPGTSGDNEQFF	TRBV9	TRBJ2-1	TRBD2	once
TGTGCCAGCAGCTTAGAGATCTCTGGAAACACCATATATTTT	CASSLEISGNTIYF	TRBV7-6	TRBJ1-3	-	-
TGTGCCAGCAGTTACTCGGACACCATCTACGAGCAGTACTTC	CASSYSDTIYEQYF	TRBV6-5	TRBJ2-7	-	-
TGTGCCAGCCGGCACGGGACAGGGGGAGTGCCGGATACGCAGTATTTT	CASRHGTGGVPDTQYF	TRBV25-1	TRBJ2-3	TRBD1	-
TGCGCCAGCAGCCCACACCGGGACCTCGAAAATCAGCCCCAGCATTTT	CASSPHRDLENQPQHF	TRBV4-1	TRBJ1-5	-	-
TGTGCCAGCAGCTTAGTAGGGGGGAGAGCCACAGATACGCAGTATTTT	CASSLVGGRATDTQYF	TRBV11-3	TRBJ2-3	-	-
TGCGCCAGCAGCTTGTTACTAGCGAACACAGATACGCAGTATTTT	CASSLLLANTDTQYF	TRBV5-1	TRBJ2-3	TRBD2	-
TGCAGCGTTGAGGAACAGGGGAACACTGAAGCTTTCTTT	CSVEEQGNTEAFF	TRBV29-1	TRBJ1-1	-	-
TGCGCCAGCAGCGGGGGACAGTCTGGAAACACCATATATTTT	CASSGGQSGNTIYF	TRBV5-1	TRBJ1-3	TRBD1	-
TGTGCCAGCTCACCCAGACAGGGGCGTTTGGTTGATGAGCAGTTCTTC	CASSPRQGRLVDEQFF	TRBV18	TRBJ2-1	TRBD1	-
TGTGCCAGCGGACCCAGGGCACAAACTGAAGCTTTCTTT	CASGPRAQTEAFF	TRBV6-5	TRBJ1-1	-	-
TGTGCCAGCAGCTTAAACAGGGGACGCACAGATACGCAGTATTTT	CASSLNRGRTDTQYF	TRBV7-6	TRBJ2-3	TRBD1	-
TGTGCCACCGGGACGGGCTATGGCTACACCTTC	CATGTGYGYTF	TRBV7-9	TRBJ1-2	-	-
TGTGCCAGCAGTACCCTAGCGGGAGGTTCTCGGAGCTCCTACGAGCAGTACTTC	CASSTLAGGSRSSYEQYF	TRBV2	TRBJ2-7	TRBD2	-
TGTGCCAGCAGTTACTCGAAACTTCCAGGACCCTATGGCTACACCTTC	CASSYSKLPGPYGYTF	TRBV6-5	TRBJ1-2	-	few
TGTGCCAGCAGATTCGAGGGCAGGGAAGACTATGGCTACACCTTC	CASRFEGREDYGYTF	TRBV27	TRBJ1-2	-	-